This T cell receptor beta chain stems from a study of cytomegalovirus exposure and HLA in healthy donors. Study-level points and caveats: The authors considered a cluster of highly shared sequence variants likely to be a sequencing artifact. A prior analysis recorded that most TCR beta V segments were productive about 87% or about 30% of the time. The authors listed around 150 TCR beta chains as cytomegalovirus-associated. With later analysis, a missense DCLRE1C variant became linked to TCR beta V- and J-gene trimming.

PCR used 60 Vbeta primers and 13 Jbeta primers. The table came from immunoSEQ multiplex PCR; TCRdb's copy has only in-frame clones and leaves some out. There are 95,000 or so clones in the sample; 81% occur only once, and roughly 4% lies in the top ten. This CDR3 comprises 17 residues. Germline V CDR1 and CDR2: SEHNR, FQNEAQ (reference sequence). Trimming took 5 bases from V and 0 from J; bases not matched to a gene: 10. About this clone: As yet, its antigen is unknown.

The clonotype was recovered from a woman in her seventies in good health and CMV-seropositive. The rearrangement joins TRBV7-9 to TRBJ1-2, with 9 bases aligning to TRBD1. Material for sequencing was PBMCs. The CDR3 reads CASSLSLTGGPNYGYTF. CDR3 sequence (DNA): TGTGCCAGCAGCCTATCCCTGACAGGGGGTCCTAACTATGGCTACACCTTC.